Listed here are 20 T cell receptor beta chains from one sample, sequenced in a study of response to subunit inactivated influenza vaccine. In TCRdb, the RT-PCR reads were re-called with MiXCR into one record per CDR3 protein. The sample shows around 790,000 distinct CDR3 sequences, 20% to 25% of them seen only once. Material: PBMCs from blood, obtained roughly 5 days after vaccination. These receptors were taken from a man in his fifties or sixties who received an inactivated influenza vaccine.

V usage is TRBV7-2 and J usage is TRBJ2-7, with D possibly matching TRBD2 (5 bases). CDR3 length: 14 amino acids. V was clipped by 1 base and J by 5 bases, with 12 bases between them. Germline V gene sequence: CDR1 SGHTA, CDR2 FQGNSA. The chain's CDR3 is CASSLGLAPNEQYF. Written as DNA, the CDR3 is TGTGCCAGCAGCTTAGGGCTAGCTCCCAACGAGCAGTACTTC.

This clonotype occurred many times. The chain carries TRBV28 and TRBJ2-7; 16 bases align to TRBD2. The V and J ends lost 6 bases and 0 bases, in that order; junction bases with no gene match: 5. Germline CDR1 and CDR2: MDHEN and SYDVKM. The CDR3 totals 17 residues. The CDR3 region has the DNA TGTGCCAGCAGAACCGGGACTAGCGGGAGGGCCTCCTACGAGCAGTACTTC. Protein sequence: CASRTGTSGRASYEQYF.

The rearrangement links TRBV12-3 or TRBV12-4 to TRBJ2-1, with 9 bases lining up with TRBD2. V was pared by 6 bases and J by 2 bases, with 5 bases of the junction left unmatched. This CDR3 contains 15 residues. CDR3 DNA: TGTGCCAGCAGGCCCGGGACTAGCCCCTACAATGAGCAGTTCTTC. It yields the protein CASRPGTSPYNEQFF.

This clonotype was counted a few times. CDR3: CSARDGQTGNTEAFF. The DNA for the CDR3 is TGCAGTGCTAGAGACGGCCAAACAGGGAACACTGAAGCTTTCTTT. The chain employs TRBV20-1 and TRBJ1-1; TRBD1 might be the D (5 bases). V lost 0 bases and J 1 base, leaving 12 bases between the germline ends. The CDR3 consists of 15 residues. Germline CDR1 is DFQATT and CDR2 is SNEGSKA (reference sequence).

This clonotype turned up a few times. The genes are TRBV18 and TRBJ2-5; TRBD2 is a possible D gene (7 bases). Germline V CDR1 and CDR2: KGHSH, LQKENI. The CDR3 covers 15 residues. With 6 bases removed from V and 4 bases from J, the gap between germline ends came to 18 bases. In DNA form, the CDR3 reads TGTGCCAGCTCGACCAGTTCGAGGGGGGGAGAGACCCAGTACTTC. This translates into CASSTSSRGGETQYF.

This CDR3 is CASSEGGIQYF. DNA for the CDR3: TGTGCCAGCAGTGAAGGAGGCATTCAGTACTTC. This chain joins TRBV6-1 and TRBJ2-4, with no clear D. The V end lost 1 base, the J end lost 9 bases, and 4 bases lay between the germline ends. The length of the CDR3 is 11 residues. Germline V lookup: CDR1 MNHNS, CDR2 SASEGT.

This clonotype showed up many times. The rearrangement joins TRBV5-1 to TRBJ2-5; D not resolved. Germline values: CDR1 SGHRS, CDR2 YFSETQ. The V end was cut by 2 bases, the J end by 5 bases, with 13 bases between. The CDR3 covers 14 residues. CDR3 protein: CASSFGSSPETQYF. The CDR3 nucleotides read TGCGCCAGCAGCTTTGGTTCGTCACCCGAGACCCAGTACTTC. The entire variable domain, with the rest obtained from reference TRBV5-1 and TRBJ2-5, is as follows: KAGVTQTPRYLIKTRGQQVTLSCSPISGHRSVSWYQQTPGQGLQFLFEYFSETQRNKGNFPGRFSGRQFSNSRSEMNVSTLELGDSALYLCASSFGSSPETQYFGPGTRLLVL.

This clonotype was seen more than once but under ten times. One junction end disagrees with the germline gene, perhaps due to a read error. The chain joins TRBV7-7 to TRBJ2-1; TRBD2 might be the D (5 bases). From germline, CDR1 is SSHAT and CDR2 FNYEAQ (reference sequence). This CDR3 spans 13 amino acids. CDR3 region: CASSPLGSNEQFF. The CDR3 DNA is TGTGCTAGCAGCCCCCTGGGGAGCAATGAGCAGTTCTTC.

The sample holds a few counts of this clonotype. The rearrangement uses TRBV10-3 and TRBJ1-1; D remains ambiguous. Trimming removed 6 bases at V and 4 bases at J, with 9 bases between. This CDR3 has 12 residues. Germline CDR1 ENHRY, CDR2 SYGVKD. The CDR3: CAIRAEVTEAFF. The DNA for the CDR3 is TGTGCCATCAGGGCCGAAGTCACTGAAGCTTTCTTT.

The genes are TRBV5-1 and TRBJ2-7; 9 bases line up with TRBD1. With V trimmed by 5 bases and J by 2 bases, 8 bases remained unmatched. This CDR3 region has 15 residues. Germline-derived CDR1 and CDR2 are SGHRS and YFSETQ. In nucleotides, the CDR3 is TGCGCCAGCAGACCGGACAGGGGCCGGACCTACGAGCAGTACTTC. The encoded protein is CASRPDRGRTYEQYF.

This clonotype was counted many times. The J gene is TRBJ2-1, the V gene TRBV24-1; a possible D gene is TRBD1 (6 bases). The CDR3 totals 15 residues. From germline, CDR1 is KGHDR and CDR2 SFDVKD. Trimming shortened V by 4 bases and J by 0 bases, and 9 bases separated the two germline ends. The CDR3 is CATSERDTSYNEQFF. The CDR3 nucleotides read TGTGCCACCAGTGAACGGGACACCTCCTACAATGAGCAGTTCTTC.

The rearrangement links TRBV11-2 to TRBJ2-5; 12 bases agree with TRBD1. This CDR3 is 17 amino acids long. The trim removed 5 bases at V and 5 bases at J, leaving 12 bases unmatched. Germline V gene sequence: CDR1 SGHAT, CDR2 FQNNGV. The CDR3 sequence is CASSTYVGTGGLETQYF. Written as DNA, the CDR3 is TGTGCCAGCAGCACCTACGTTGGGACAGGGGGCCTGGAGACCCAGTACTTC.

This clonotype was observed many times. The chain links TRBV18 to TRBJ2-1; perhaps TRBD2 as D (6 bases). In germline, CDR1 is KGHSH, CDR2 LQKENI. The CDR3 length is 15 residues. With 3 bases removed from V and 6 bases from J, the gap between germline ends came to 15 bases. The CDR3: CASSPLPGEGNEQFF. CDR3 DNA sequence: TGTGCCAGCTCACCTCTACCGGGAGAGGGCAATGAGCAGTTCTTC.

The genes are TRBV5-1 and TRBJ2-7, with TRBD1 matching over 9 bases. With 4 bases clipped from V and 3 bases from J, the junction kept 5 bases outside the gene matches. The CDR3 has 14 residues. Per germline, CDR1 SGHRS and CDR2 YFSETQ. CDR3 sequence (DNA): TGCGCCAGCAGCGGGGGACAGGGCATCTACGAGCAGTACTTC. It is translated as CASSGGQGIYEQYF.

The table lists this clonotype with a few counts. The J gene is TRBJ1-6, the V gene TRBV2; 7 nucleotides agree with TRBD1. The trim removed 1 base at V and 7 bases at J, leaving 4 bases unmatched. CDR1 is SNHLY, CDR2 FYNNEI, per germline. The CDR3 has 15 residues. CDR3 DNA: TGTGCCAGCAGTGAAGGACAGGGTATGAATTCACCCCTCCACTTT. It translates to CASSEGQGMNSPLHF. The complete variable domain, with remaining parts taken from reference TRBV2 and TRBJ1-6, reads EPEVTQTPSHQVTQMGQEVILRCVPISNHLYFYWYRQILGQKVEFLVSFYNNEISEKSEIFDDQFSVERPDGSNFTLKIRSTKLEDSAMYFCASSEGQGMNSPLHFGNGTRLTVT.

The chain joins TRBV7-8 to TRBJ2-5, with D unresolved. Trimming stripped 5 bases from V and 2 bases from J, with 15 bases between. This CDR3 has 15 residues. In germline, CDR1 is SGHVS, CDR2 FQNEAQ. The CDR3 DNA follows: TGTGCCAGCAGCCCCCTCGGCTTCGAACAAGAGACCCAGTACTTC. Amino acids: CASSPLGFEQETQYF.

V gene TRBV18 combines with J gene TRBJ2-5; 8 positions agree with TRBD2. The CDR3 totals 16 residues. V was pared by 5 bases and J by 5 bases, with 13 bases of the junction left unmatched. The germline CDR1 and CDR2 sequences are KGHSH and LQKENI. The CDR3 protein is CASSTRGERIFETQYF. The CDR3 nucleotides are TGTGCCAGCTCAACGCGGGGGGAGCGGATCTTCGAGACCCAGTACTTC.

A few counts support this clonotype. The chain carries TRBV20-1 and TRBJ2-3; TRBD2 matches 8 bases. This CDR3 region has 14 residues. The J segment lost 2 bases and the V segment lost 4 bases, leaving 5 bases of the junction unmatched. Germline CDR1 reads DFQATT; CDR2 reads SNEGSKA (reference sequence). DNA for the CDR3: TGCAGTGCTAAATCGGGGGGGCCCACAGATACGCAGTATTTT. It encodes CSAKSGGPTDTQYF.

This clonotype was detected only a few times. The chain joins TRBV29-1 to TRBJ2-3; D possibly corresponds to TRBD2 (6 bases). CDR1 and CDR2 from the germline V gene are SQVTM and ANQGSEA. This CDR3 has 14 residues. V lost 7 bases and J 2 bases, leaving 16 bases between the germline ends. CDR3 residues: CSAPWGLITDTQYF. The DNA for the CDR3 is TGCAGCGCCCCATGGGGACTTATCACAGATACGCAGTATTTT.

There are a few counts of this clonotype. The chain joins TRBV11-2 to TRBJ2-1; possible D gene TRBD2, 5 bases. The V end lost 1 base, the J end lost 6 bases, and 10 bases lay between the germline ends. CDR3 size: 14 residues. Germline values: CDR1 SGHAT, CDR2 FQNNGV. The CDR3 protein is CASSLAEEGNEQFF. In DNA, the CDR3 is TGTGCCAGCAGCTTAGCGGAAGAGGGCAATGAGCAGTTCTTC. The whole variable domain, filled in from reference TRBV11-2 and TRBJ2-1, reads EAGVAQSPRYKIIEKRQSVAFWCNPISGHATLYWYQQILGQGPKLLIQFQNNGVVDDSQLPKDRFSAERLKGVDSTLKIQPAKLEDSAVYLCASSLAEEGNEQFFGPGTRLTVL.